A selection of T cell receptor beta chains follows, all from one sample in a study of blood T cells in healthy people across ages. TCRdb used MiXCR to reprocess the 5' RACE reads, holding one entry per CDR3 protein. The sample shows hundreds of thousands of distinct CDR3 sequences, 25% to 30% of them seen only once. The sample comprised blood. These receptors all stem from a woman of 80 years or more in good health. Each CDR3 is given with its conserved first and last residue. D genes are given only for firm matches. The size field is filled for only some rows; it gives once, few, many or a size class.

d_gene	abundance	j_gene	v_gene	CDR3nt	CDR3aa
.	many	TRBJ2-1	TRBV14	TGTGCCAGCAGCCCCGCCCTACTTGGGAATGAGCAGTTCTTC	CASSPALLGNEQFF
TRBD1	.	TRBJ1-4	TRBV9	TGTGCCAGCAGGAGGGGGGACAGGATGAATGAAAAACTGTTTTTT	CASRRGDRMNEKLFF
.	.	TRBJ2-1	TRBV6-6	TGTGCCAGCAGTTACTGGACCGCCAATTACAATGAGCAGTTCTTC	CASSYWTANYNEQFF
.	.	TRBJ1-5	TRBV6-2/TRBV6-3	TGTGCCTGCAATTACGATTCACTCAATCAGCCCCAGCATTTT	CACNYDSLNQPQHF
.	many	TRBJ1-1	TRBV6-2/TRBV6-3	TGTGCCAGCAGTTACGGGGACCCGCGGGCTGAAGCTTTCTTT	CASSYGDPRAEAFF
.	few	TRBJ1-1	TRBV18	TGTGCCAGCACCACACTCGGGGATTTGGGCACTGAAGCTTTCTTT	CASTTLGDLGTEAFF
.	many	TRBJ1-5	TRBV29-1	TGCAGCGTGGACCAGGGACCCAATCAGCCCCAGCATTTT	CSVDQGPNQPQHF
TRBD1	.	TRBJ2-6	TRBV14	TGTGCCAGCAGCCTCGGACAGGGCTTTTTTTCTGGGGCCAACGTCCTGACTTTC	CASSLGQGFFSGANVLTF
.	few	TRBJ1-5	TRBV6-6	TGTGCCAGCAGTTACTCGAGTCCGACAGGATGGGGTCAGCCCCAGCATTTT	CASSYSSPTGWGQPQHF
TRBD2	few	TRBJ2-1	TRBV14	TGTGCCAGCAGCCCACTTCTTGTGACTAGCGGGCCCCGCTCCTACAATGAGCAGTTCTTC	CASSPLLVTSGPRSYNEQFF
TRBD1	many	TRBJ1-2	TRBV19	TGTGCCAGTAGTATCCCCGGACAGGGATACAGTGGCTACACCTTC	CASSIPGQGYSGYTF
.	.	TRBJ2-6	TRBV2	TGTGCCAGCAGGAGCGGACTAAGTGGGGCCAACGTCCTGACTTTC	CASRSGLSGANVLTF
TRBD1	once	TRBJ1-1	TRBV9	TGTGCCAGCAGCCCTCGACAGGGGGGGGAAGCTTTCTTT	CASSPRQGGEAFF
TRBD2	many	TRBJ2-3	TRBV5-5	TGTGCCAGCAGCGTACTAGCGGGGGGGCGTGGGGAAACAGATACGCAGTATTTT	CASSVLAGGRGETDTQYF
TRBD2	many	TRBJ2-1	TRBV5-4	TGTGCCAGCAGCCTACAATCGGGGGGAAGCTCCTACAATGAGCAGTTCTTC	CASSLQSGGSSYNEQFF
.	few	TRBJ1-5	TRBV28	TGTGCCAGCAGTTTATTGGCAGGCAATGGGCCCCAGCATTTT	CASSLLAGNGPQHF
TRBD2	few	TRBJ2-1	TRBV9	TGTGCCAGCAGCGTAGTGATGCGGGGGGGCCAGTTCTTC	CASSVVMRGGQFF
.	.	TRBJ1-1	TRBV7-3	TGTGCCAGCAGCTTACTGGGGAGAGGCACTGAAGCTTTCTTT	CASSLLGRGTEAFF
TRBD1	many	TRBJ2-7	TRBV28	TGTGCCAGCGGTGGGGACAGGGGGGCCTACGAGCAGTACTTC	CASGGDRGAYEQYF
.	.	TRBJ1-2	TRBV20-1	TGCAGTGCTAGAGTTCCGGTCAGGGTTTATGGCTACACCTTC	CSARVPVRVYGYTF
.	many	TRBJ2-6	TRBV3-1	TGTGCCGTGGAGGGAAGTACCAACGTCCTGACTTTC	CAVEGSTNVLTF
.	.	TRBJ2-7	TRBV6-2/TRBV6-3	TGTGCCAGCAGTTACTCAGGGGGGGTAAGCTACAATGAGCAGTACTTC	CASSYSGGVSYNEQYF
.	.	TRBJ1-2	TRBV12-3/TRBV12-4	TGTGCCAGCAGTTTGTTTGATGGCTACACCTTC	CASSLFDGYTF
TRBD2	many	TRBJ2-1	TRBV7-8	TGTGCCAGCAGCTTAAGACTAGCGGGGACCTACAATGAGCAGTTCTTC	CASSLRLAGTYNEQFF
.	many	TRBJ2-5	TRBV28	TGTGCCAGCAGTTTAAGGGCAGGGAATATCCCCGACCAAGAGACCCAGTACTTC	CASSLRAGNIPDQETQYF
TRBD1	.	TRBJ2-5	TRBV5-1	TGCGCCAGCGGCTTACTCACCACAGGGGGACAAGAGACCCAGTACTTC	CASGLLTTGGQETQYF
.	once	TRBJ1-2	TRBV6-2/TRBV6-3	TGTGCCGGCAGTAAGCCGACACATGGCTACACCTTC	CAGSKPTHGYTF
.	many	TRBJ2-5	TRBV25-1	TGTGCCAGCAGTGAATATGTCGGCGAGACCCAGTACTTC	CASSEYVGETQYF
.	many	TRBJ2-5	TRBV5-4	TGTGCCAGCAGCTTCGGGAGCAGGCGGTCACAAGAGACCCAGTACTTC	CASSFGSRRSQETQYF
.	few	TRBJ1-1	TRBV7-2	TGTGCCAGCAGCTTAGTACGGGGGATTAGCACTGAAGCTTTCTTT	CASSLVRGISTEAFF
.	many	TRBJ2-1	TRBV6-6	TGTGCCACCAGAGCGGTTCAATCCTACAATGAGCAGTTCTTC	CATRAVQSYNEQFF
TRBD1	many	TRBJ2-7	TRBV20-1	TGCAGTGCTAGGGGACAGGGCGGTAGAGAGCAGTACTTC	CSARGQGGREQYF
TRBD2	.	TRBJ2-1	TRBV5-1	TGCGCCAGCAGCTCCGGGACTATGCGAGACAATGAGCAGTTCTTC	CASSSGTMRDNEQFF
.	.	TRBJ2-7	TRBV20-1	TGCAGTGCTAGAGGACGGAGGGGGGCCTCCTACAATGAGCAGTACTTC	CSARGRRGASYNEQYF
.	.	TRBJ2-7	TRBV7-2	TGTGCCAGCAGCTTAGTGGCGGACGTCTCAGCCTACGAGCAGTACTTC	CASSLVADVSAYEQYF
.	.	TRBJ1-2	TRBV6-5	TGTGCCAGCAGGCTGCTGGGGGGGGACTATGGCTACACCTTC	CASRLLGGDYGYTF
.	many	TRBJ1-2	TRBV5-5	TGTGCCAGCAGCTGGGCAGGCGCAGCTAACTATGGCTACACCTTC	CASSWAGAANYGYTF
.	many	TRBJ2-1	TRBV10-3	TGTGCCATCAGGGGCGCCGCAGACTCCTACAATGAGCAGTTCTTC	CAIRGAADSYNEQFF
TRBD1	many	TRBJ1-2	TRBV29-1	TGCAGCGTCTTCCAGGGGGCGCGAAACTATGGCTACACCTTC	CSVFQGARNYGYTF
.	many	TRBJ2-5	TRBV5-1	TGCGCCAGCAGCCTCGCGGGGCATATGGAAGAGACCCAGTACTTC	CASSLAGHMEETQYF
.	many	TRBJ2-5	TRBV24-1	TGTGCCACCAGTGAGCCGGGGATTTATCAAGAGACCCAGTACTTC	CATSEPGIYQETQYF
.	.	TRBJ1-6	TRBV20-1	TGCAGAGCCGGGCCCAGGGATTCACCCCTCCACTTT	CRAGPRDSPLHF
.	many	TRBJ2-7	TRBV25-1	TGTGCCAGCAGTGAATCAGCGGTTACCTACGAGCAGTACTTC	CASSESAVTYEQYF
.	.	TRBJ2-3	TRBV5-1	TGCGCCAGCAGCCCCAACAGGGCGAAAAACATCGATACGCAGTATTTT	CASSPNRAKNIDTQYF
TRBD1	many	TRBJ2-7	TRBV15	TGTGCCACCAGCAGATCCTCAGGGGGCGGCCCCTCCTACGAGCAGTACTTC	CATSRSSGGGPSYEQYF
.	.	TRBJ1-4	TRBV6-2/TRBV6-3	TGTGCCAGCAGTCTCCGGTCGAATGAAAAACTGTTTTTT	CASSLRSNEKLFF
.	many	TRBJ2-5	TRBV24-1	TGTGCCACCAGTGCTGGCGTCGGGACCCAGTACTTC	CATSAGVGTQYF
.	many	TRBJ2-1	TRBV12-3/TRBV12-4	TGTGCCAGCACCCCTAAGGGGGGGGCCAATGAGCAGTTCTTC	CASTPKGGANEQFF
TRBD1	many	TRBJ1-2	TRBV30	TGTGCCTGGGGGACAGGGGGGACCTACTATGGCTACACCTTC	CAWGTGGTYYGYTF
.	.	TRBJ1-6	TRBV27	TGTGCCAGCAGTTCCCTAATTAATTCACCCCTCCACTTT	CASSSLINSPLHF
TRBD1	.	TRBJ2-7	TRBV30	TGTGCCTGGAGTATAGGGGGCCACGAGCAGTACTTC	CAWSIGGHEQYF
TRBD2	many	TRBJ2-4	TRBV13	TGTGCCAGCAGCTTCGGGACTAGCGGGGGCGGAAACATTCAGTACTTC	CASSFGTSGGGNIQYF
.	few	TRBJ2-1	TRBV9	TGTGCCAGCAGCGTAGGGGCCAGGGGGGCAAATGAGCAGTTCTTC	CASSVGARGANEQFF
.	.	TRBJ1-6	TRBV18	TGTGCCAACTCACCGGTTGGAAATTCACCCCTCCACTTT	CANSPVGNSPLHF